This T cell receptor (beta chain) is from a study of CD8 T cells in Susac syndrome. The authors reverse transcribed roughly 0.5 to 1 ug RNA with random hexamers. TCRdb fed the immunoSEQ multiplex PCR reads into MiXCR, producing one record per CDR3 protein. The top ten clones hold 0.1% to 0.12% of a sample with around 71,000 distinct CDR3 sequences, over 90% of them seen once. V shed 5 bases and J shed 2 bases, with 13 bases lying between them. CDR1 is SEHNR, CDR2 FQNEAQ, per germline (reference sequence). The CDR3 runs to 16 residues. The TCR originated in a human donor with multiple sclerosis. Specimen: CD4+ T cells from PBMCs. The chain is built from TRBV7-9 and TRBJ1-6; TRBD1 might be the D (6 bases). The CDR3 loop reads CASSPPGAPYNSPLHF. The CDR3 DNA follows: TGTGCCAGCAGCCCCCCGGGGGCGCCCTATAATTCACCCCTCCACTTT. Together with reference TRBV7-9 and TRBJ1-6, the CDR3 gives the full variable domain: DTGVSQNPRHKITKRGQNVTFRCDPISEHNRLYWYRQTLGQGPEFLTYFQNEAQLEKSRLLSDRFSAERPKGSFSTLEIQRTEQGDSAMYLCASSPPGAPYNSPLHFGNGTRLTVT.